Listed here are 23 T cell receptor beta chains from one sample, sequenced in a study of cytomegalovirus exposure and HLA in healthy donors. 60 Vbeta and 13 Jbeta primers were used in PCR. Profiling relied on immunoSEQ multiplex PCR, and the TCRdb table lists in-frame clones only, not all of them. The sample shows some 200,000 clones, about 70% of them seen only once. The sample consisted of PBMCs. Every receptor here comes from a woman in her 30s in good health and CMV-seronegative.

This clone was counted a single time. This rearrangement joins TRBV5-1 to TRBJ1-3; perhaps TRBD1 as D (6 bases). V lost 0 bases and J lost 2, with 9 bases in between. This CDR3 spans 15 amino acids. Germline CDR1 reads SGHRS; CDR2 reads YFSETQ. The CDR3 spells CASSLDRVAGNTIYF. In DNA form, the CDR3 reads TGCGCCAGCAGCTTGGACAGGGTGGCTGGAAACACCATATATTTT.

The gene calls are TRBV6-4 and TRBJ2-6, with D possibly matching TRBD2 (5 bases). The CDR3 has 15 residues. With 7 bases removed from V and 0 bases from J, the gap between germline ends came to 10 bases. Germline assignment: CDR1 MRHNA and CDR2 SNTAGT. The CDR3 DNA sequence: TGTGCCAGCACCGAGAGGGACTCTGGGGCCAACGTCCTGACTTTC. Its protein product is CASTERDSGANVLTF.

V is TRBV29-1 and J is TRBJ2-1, with 9 positions matching TRBD1. The CDR3 length is 15 residues. The V and J ends lost 4 bases and 0 bases, in that order; junction bases with no gene match: 4. The germline V gene encodes CDR1 SQVTM and CDR2 ANQGSEA. CDR3 residues: CSVGNRGPSYNEQFF. CDR3 coding DNA: TGCAGCGTTGGGAACAGGGGGCCCTCCTACAATGAGCAGTTCTTC.

The chain employs TRBV5-8 and TRBJ1-5; D remains ambiguous. CDR1 SGHTS and CDR2 YDEGEE come from the germline V gene. The CDR3 is made up of 13 amino acids. V was pared by 7 bases and J by 3 bases, with 11 bases between. CDR3 nucleotide sequence: TGTGCCAGCCAGAGAGGGCACAATCAGCCCCAGCATTTT. Its translation is CASQRGHNQPQHF.

About this clone itself: An end of the junction differs from the germline gene, which may be a read error. The chain employs TRBV7-9 and TRBJ1-1, with 7 bases aligning to TRBD1. The CDR3 extends over 15 amino acids. The germline V gene has CDR1 SEHNR and CDR2 FQNEAQ (reference sequence). The CDR3 region is CASTLPRQGNTEAFF. The CDR3 DNA follows: TGTGCCAGCACCTTACCCAGACAGGGCAACACTGAAGCTTTCTTT.

The chain has TRBV2 and TRBJ2-5; tentative D call: TRBD2 (5 bases). The CDR3 extends over 14 amino acids. Trimming left V 5 bases short and J 0 bases short, with 10 bases between. The germline V gene encodes CDR1 SNHLY and CDR2 FYNNEI. DNA for the CDR3: TGTGCCAGCAGTAGAAGCGGAAACCAAGAGACCCAGTACTTC. Translated: CASSRSGNQETQYF.

This clone has a handful of counts. The CDR3 nucleotides are TGTGCCAGCAGCAGGGACATTCGAGAGACCCAGTACTTC. Translated: CASSRDIRETQYF. The J gene is TRBJ2-5, the V gene TRBV7-3, with D tentatively TRBD1 (6 bases). From germline, CDR1 is SGHTA and CDR2 FQGTGA. V was clipped by 5 bases and J by 4 bases, with 11 bases between them. The CDR3 runs to 13 residues.

The V gene is TRBV7-8, the J gene TRBJ2-6, with D tentatively TRBD1 (6 bases). There are 18 residues in the CDR3. The germline gives CDR1 SGHVS, CDR2 FQNEAQ. The germline V and J ends were trimmed by 3 bases and 0 bases, with 15 bases remaining between them. CDR3 bases: TGTGCCAGCAGCTTGACAGGTATAGACCTCTCTGGGGCCAACGTCCTGACTTTC. It is translated as CASSLTGIDLSGANVLTF.

CDR3 DNA sequence: TGTGCCAGCAGTGAAGCGCTTACTTACAATGAGCAGTTCTTC. Translation: CASSEALTYNEQFF. The rearrangement uses TRBV2 and TRBJ2-1; D not certain. Deletions cut 0 bases from V and 4 bases from J, with 7 bases between. In germline, CDR1 is SNHLY, CDR2 FYNNEI. The length of the CDR3 is 14 residues. The full variable domain, with the rest looked up from reference TRBV2 and TRBJ2-1, is EPEVTQTPSHQVTQMGQEVILRCVPISNHLYFYWYRQILGQKVEFLVSFYNNEISEKSEIFDDQFSVERPDGSNFTLKIRSTKLEDSAMYFCASSEALTYNEQFFGPGTRLTVL.

This clone was seen a few times. The chain carries TRBV7-2 and TRBJ1-2, with TRBD1 matching 9 bases. Germline CDR1 and CDR2: SGHTA and FQGNSA. CDR3 length: 14 residues. With 6 bases clipped from V and 1 base from J, the junction kept 3 bases outside the gene matches. The CDR3 nucleotides read TGTGCCAGCAGGTGGACAGGGGTTAACTATGGCTACACCTTC. As protein: CASRWTGVNYGYTF. The full variable domain, its missing parts supplied by reference TRBV7-2 and TRBJ1-2, is GAGVSQSPSNKVTEKGKDVELRCDPISGHTALYWYRQSLGQGLEFLIYFQGNSAPDKSGLPSDRFSAERTGGSVSTLTIQRTQQEDSAVYLCASRWTGVNYGYTFGSGTRLTVV.

The rearrangement joins TRBV19 to TRBJ1-2; 7 bases line up with TRBD1. The CDR3 is made up of 15 amino acids. Germline CDR1 and CDR2: LNHDA and SQIVND (reference sequence). V trimming: 6 bases; J trimming: 4 bases; junction bases outside the gene matches: 11. CDR3 loop: CASRNRGFRGYGYTF. In DNA form, the CDR3 reads TGTGCCAGTAGAAACAGGGGATTCCGTGGCTATGGCTACACCTTC.

This clone has a handful of counts. This chain joins TRBV4-2 and TRBJ2-2, with D perhaps matching TRBD1 (6 bases). Trimming shortened V by 2 bases and J by 4 bases, and 14 bases separated the two germline ends. Germline assignment: CDR1 LGHNA and CDR2 YNFKEQ. This CDR3 spans 16 amino acids. The DNA of the CDR3 is TGTGCCAGCAGCCAACTTCAGGGGTCTAGCACCGGGGAGCTGTTTTTT. It translates to CASSQLQGSSTGELFF.

This chain uses TRBV5-6 with TRBJ2-7, with a tentative D call TRBD1 (6 bases). V lost 0 bases and J lost 2, with 12 bases in between. The CDR3 loop spans 15 amino acids. The germline CDR1 and CDR2 sequences are SGHDT and YYEEEE. CDR3 sequence: CASSLGQGMTYEQYF. As DNA, the CDR3 is TGTGCCAGCAGCTTGGGGCAGGGGATGACCTACGAGCAGTACTTC.

The CDR3 coding sequence is TGTGCCAGCAGCTTAGGGTCGGGAGGTAGCACAGATACGCAGTATTTT. It codes for CASSLGSGGSTDTQYF. The chain uses TRBV7-2 and TRBJ2-3, with 7 bases identical to TRBD2. Trimming removed 1 base from V and 0 bases from J; junction bases left unmatched: 4. This CDR3 comprises 16 residues. Looked up from germline, CDR1 is SGHTA and CDR2 is FQGNSA.

The chain combines TRBV2 with TRBJ1-6; 9 nucleotides line up with TRBD1. Germline assignment: CDR1 SNHLY and CDR2 FYNNEI. This CDR3 has 15 amino acids. V lost 6 bases, J lost 7 bases, and 7 bases stayed unmatched. CDR3 loop: CASSRDRVGNSPLHF. CDR3 bases: TGTGCCAGCAGCCGGGACAGGGTGGGGAATTCACCCCTCCACTTT.

V and J are TRBV5-1 and TRBJ2-7; D perhaps matches TRBD2 (6 bases). CDR1 and CDR2 from the germline V gene are SGHRS and YFSETQ. This CDR3 is 14 amino acids long. The germline V and J ends were trimmed by 0 bases and 3 bases, with 10 bases remaining between them. The CDR3 sequence is CASSLVVSGYEQYF. In DNA form, the CDR3 reads TGCGCCAGCAGCTTGGTGGTTAGCGGCTACGAGCAGTACTTC. The full variable domain, in which reference TRBV5-1 and TRBJ2-7 provide the parts outside the CDR3, is KAGVTQTPRYLIKTRGQQVTLSCSPISGHRSVSWYQQTPGQGLQFLFEYFSETQRNKGNFPGRFSGRQFSNSRSEMNVSTLELGDSALYLCASSLVVSGYEQYFGPGTRLTVT.

The DNA of the CDR3 is TGTGCCAGCACCCACCGGGAGACCCAGTACTTC. Translation: CASTHRETQYF. This chain connects TRBV6-6 to TRBJ2-5; D gene unclear. Trimming shortened V by 7 bases and J by 5 bases, and 8 bases separated the two germline ends. Germline V CDR1 and CDR2: MNHNY, SVGAGI (reference sequence). CDR3 size: 11 residues.

The chain employs TRBV5-4 and TRBJ2-5, with 11 bases fitting TRBD2. Germline CDR1 reads SGHNT; CDR2 reads YYREEE (reference sequence). The J segment lost 5 bases and the V segment lost 4 bases, leaving 10 bases of the junction unmatched. The CDR3 length is 16 residues. Here the CDR3 DNA reads TGTGCCAGCAGCATAGGACTAGCGGGTATAGGGGAGACCCAGTACTTC. This translates into CASSIGLAGIGETQYF.

The chain recombines TRBV9 with TRBJ1-2; D call uncertain. Trimming cost V 2 bases and J 3 bases, with 14 bases left between them. The germline gives CDR1 SGDLS, CDR2 YYNGEE. This CDR3 contains 15 residues. Here the CDR3 reads CASSVNYASYYGYTF. In DNA, the CDR3 is TGTGCCAGCAGCGTTAACTACGCCTCTTACTATGGCTACACCTTC.

The chain couples TRBV6-1 to TRBJ1-4, with 9 bases that match TRBD1. This CDR3 contains 15 residues. In germline, CDR1 is MNHNS, CDR2 SASEGT. The ends lost 2 bases at V and 10 bases at J; junction bases unmatched: 8. The CDR3 coding sequence is TGTGCCAGCAGTGAAACCGGGACAGGGAGTTCAAAACTGTTTTTT. Translating gives CASSETGTGSSKLFF.

The V call is TRBV5-1, the J call TRBJ1-5; 7 nucleotides match TRBD1. The CDR3 runs to 22 residues. Germline V gives CDR1 SGHRS, CDR2 YFSETQ. Trimming removed 3 bases from V and 0 bases from J; junction bases left unmatched: 24. The CDR3 DNA reads TGCGCCAGCAGCTCTAGGGGTCGGGACAGCAACCGTGGAAACTATAGCAATCAGCCCCAGCATTTT. It is translated as CASSSRGRDSNRGNYSNQPQHF.

The chain uses TRBV5-1 and TRBJ1-2; 12 bases match TRBD1. This CDR3 is 15 amino acids long. Germline assignment: CDR1 SGHRS and CDR2 YFSETQ. The V and J ends lost 0 bases and 3 bases, in that order; junction bases with no gene match: 0. CDR3 bases: TGCGCCAGCAGCTTGGGGGACAGGGGGCACTATGGCTACACCTTC. This codes for CASSLGDRGHYGYTF. Complete variable domain (other parts from reference TRBV5-1 and TRBJ1-2): KAGVTQTPRYLIKTRGQQVTLSCSPISGHRSVSWYQQTPGQGLQFLFEYFSETQRNKGNFPGRFSGRQFSNSRSEMNVSTLELGDSALYLCASSLGDRGHYGYTFGSGTRLTVV.

V usage is TRBV9 and J usage is TRBJ2-3; D is undetermined. There are 15 residues in the CDR3. CDR1 SGDLS and CDR2 YYNGEE come from the germline V gene. V was shortened by 0 bases and J by 1 base, with 9 bases between the two germline ends. The CDR3 loop is CASSVGAWGTDTQYF. The CDR3 DNA is TGTGCCAGCAGCGTAGGAGCGTGGGGCACAGATACGCAGTATTTT.